This T cell receptor beta chain came from a study of OX40 agonist ivuxolimab in advanced cancers. A note on the overall study: The costimulatory receptor OX40 (CD134) was targeted by ivuxolimab, a fully human IgG2 agonistic monoclonal antibody. Intravenous ivuxolimab was administered to patients every 2 weeks at six dose levels: 0.01, 0.1, 0.3, 1.5, 3 and 10 mg/kg. The point of sequencing TCRbeta in the periphery was to test whether ivuxolimab changed TCR sequence diversity and drove clonal T-cell expansion. Of the roughly 52 patients in dose escalation, about 20 had hepatocellular carcinoma, some 15 had melanoma, 9 had renal cell carcinoma and 9 had head and neck cancer. The dose-escalation cohort was approximately 83% male with a mean age of roughly 62 years, ranging from roughly 20 to 80. The paper covers the monotherapy dose-escalation part of the phase I ivuxolimab trial, which included N ≈ 57 patients. Patients were allowed to have had prior anti-PD-1, anti-PD-L1 or anti-CTLA-4 therapy, and more than 30% of the dose-escalation patients had previously received checkpoint inhibitors. Three dose-escalation patients achieved partial responses, one with hepatocellular carcinoma and two with cutaneous melanoma.

About this clone itself: Its recognized antigen is unknown. Per-base qualities were not stored, and no clone one base away is much larger.

The trial excluded patients who had a history of autoimmune disease or were on systemic immunosuppression. Peripheral blood for TCR sequencing was collected from all dose cohorts at baseline, on cycle 4 day 1, and on cycle 7 day 1. Samples came from an open-label, multicenter, first-in-human phase I dose-escalation trial of ivuxolimab. Adults with locally advanced or metastatic melanoma, renal cell, hepatocellular, or head and neck squamous cell carcinoma were enrolled in the trial. Before TCR sequencing, CD4+ T cells and CD8+ T cells were sorted from peripheral blood as separate populations. For sequencing of the TCRbeta CDR3 region, genomic DNA was extracted from the sorted cells. TCRbeta CDR3 regions were sequenced using the immunoSEQ Assay. TCRdb mirrors the immuneACCESS table, restricted to in-frame sequences. Some clones are absent from its copies; in checked studies, under half trace to an unresolved V gene, and the reason for the others is unknown. The sample table contains more than 75,000 clones; only one count was recorded for roughly four fifths of them. The ten top clones hold under 7% of the sample.

From the cysteine through the phenylalanine, the CDR3 covers 13 amino acids. The read is trimmed to its CDR3 DNA, 39 bases read in frame from base 1. Sequences SQVTM (CDR1) and ANQGSEA (CDR2) are obtained from the germline V gene. The V end gives up 3 bases and the J end 6 bases, leaving 3 bases in the junction not matched to a gene. Here is what the overall study found, with its caveats: The antigen specificity of the clonally expanded peripheral T cells was not determined. In the 0.1-3.0 mg/kg groups, partial responders had among the lowest normalized peripheral clonal expansion, particularly in CD8+ T cells. After ivuxolimab, expanded clones were on average more numerous among CD8+ T cells than among CD4+ T cells. At doses of 0.1 to 3.0 mg/kg, clonal expansion of both CD4+ and CD8+ blood T cells was observed from baseline to week 6. Low levels of normalized T-cell clonal expansion were also seen in some nonresponding patients.

The chain is made from TRBV29-1 and TRBJ2-7; 12 of the junction bases match TRBD1. The source of this sequence is an adult with an advanced solid tumor such as melanoma, head and neck, liver or kidney cancer. The material was CD4+ or CD8+ T cells sorted from blood, obtained in a trial of the OX40 agonist ivuxolimab. The CDR3 in this case is CSVEGTGGVEQYF. The sequenced DNA: TGCAGCGTTGAGGGGACAGGGGGCGTCGAGCAGTACTTC.